The present T cell receptor (beta chain) was sequenced within a study of T cell responses to AZD1222 COVID-19 vaccine. Study-wide findings and caveats: Repertoire sampling happened only post peak T cell response.

The CDR3 is 13 residues long. Germline-derived CDR1 and CDR2 are SGHRS and YFSETQ. V lost 3 bases and J lost 4, with 7 bases in between. Assay used: immunoSEQ multiplex PCR; TCRdb lists only in-frame clones, some missing. The sample has around 95,000 clones; roughly 91% are singletons. Regarding this clone: Its matching antigen is unknown.

Specimen: peripheral blood, collected on day 0 of AZD1222 vaccination. The source of this sequence is an adult in good health. The rearrangement joins TRBV5-1 to TRBJ2-2, with D possibly TRBD1 on 5 matching bases. The CDR3 coding sequence is TGCGCCAGCAGCTGGCAGGGCACCGGGGAGCTGTTTTTT. Translated, it gives CASSWQGTGELFF.